This is a list of T cell receptor beta chains from one sample in a study of T cell responses to AZD1222 COVID-19 vaccine. Method: immunoSEQ multiplex PCR; TCRdb's copy keeps in-frame clones and lacks some. The top ten hold less than 1.3% of the sample, which has some 180,000 clones, 87% seen once. Sequencing was performed on peripheral blood, taken 28 days after the second AZD1222 dose. Every receptor here comes from an adult who received the AZD1222 COVID-19 vaccine. The CDR3 runs from the conserved cysteine through the conserved F or W. Each record gives: J gene, V gene, CDR3 protein.

>TRBJ1-3|TRBV6-5
CASRDRGYIDTIYF
>TRBJ2-3|TRBV7-8
CASSPLFGGWDTDTQYF
>TRBJ2-1|TRBV19
CASRRGDEQFF
>TRBJ1-1|TRBV6-5
CASSRDTEAFF
>TRBJ2-7|TRBV10-3
CAISGGAESDYEQYF
>TRBJ2-3|TRBV7-9
CASSDSLDSITQYF
>TRBJ1-2|TRBV13
CASSLGPSNYGYTF
>TRBJ1-2|TRBV7-9
CASSLVGQGIYGYTF
>TRBJ1-2|TRBV6-5
CASSNDRSPAGGYTF
>TRBJ1-2|TRBV7-2
CASSVGQGHGYTF
>TRBJ2-1|TRBV7-8
CASTVAWGWGEQFF
>TRBJ2-7|TRBV7-2
CASSPQTGPYYEQYF
>TRBJ2-4|TRBV5-5
CASSLRTATKNIQYF
>TRBJ1-4|TRBV5-1
CASSLVQGSGEKLFF
>TRBJ1-1|TRBV3-1/TRBV3-2
CASSQSGGTAEAFF
>TRBJ1-5|TRBV2
CASKQIGDRPQHF
>TRBJ1-1|TRBV7-8
CASSSHRGTEAFF
>TRBJ2-1|TRBV2
CASRSYNEQFF
>TRBJ2-1|TRBV15
CATSKDFYNEQFF
>TRBJ1-3|TRBV5-6
CASSPGRSSGNTIYF
>TRBJ1-6|TRBV7-9
CASSFSGSPLHF
>TRBJ2-4|TRBV2
CASSEVPGSKNIQYF
>TRBJ2-3|TRBV9
CASSAERGFTDTQYF
>TRBJ1-1|TRBV4-2
CASSQGQGTQTLGAFF
>TRBJ1-4|TRBV7-9
CASSLSATNEKLFF
>TRBJ1-5|TRBV27
CASTAGQGQPQHF
>TRBJ2-1|TRBV7-6
CASSLRGGGAYNEQFF
>TRBJ2-5|TRBV19
CASSIGGTGSRRETQYF
>TRBJ1-3|TRBV19
CASSILGASSGNTIYF
>TRBJ2-5|TRBV7-9
CASSTGLAGELSPRYF
>TRBJ1-1|TRBV5-5
CASSFGPDLNTEAFF
>TRBJ2-1|TRBV6-5
CASSYQPGWAYNEQFF
>TRBJ1-4|TRBV7-2
CASSPPGQGFEKLFF
>TRBJ1-5|TRBV6-5
CASSSSISPGGPQHF
>TRBJ2-3|TRBV19
CASSMGSGGFGDTQYF
>TRBJ2-2|TRBV7-9
CASSPIRELFF
>TRBJ2-3|TRBV29-1
CSVARGLTDTQYF
>TRBJ1-6|TRBV4-1
CASSGTGGRGSPLHF
>TRBJ1-2|TRBV6-5
CASRTGPGTYGYTF
>TRBJ2-5|TRBV4-1
CASSQGPGRGIETQYF
>TRBJ1-5|TRBV6-5
CASRLEGTSNQPQHF
>TRBJ1-3|TRBV6-5
CAISRDRVSGNTIYF
>TRBJ1-1|TRBV10-3
CAISGSTEAFF
>TRBJ1-1|TRBV5-1
CASSMGGRGITEAFF
>TRBJ1-2|TRBV18
CASSPWDRENYGYTF
>TRBJ1-5|TRBV19
CASSLQDGANQPQHF
>TRBJ1-1|TRBV3-1/TRBV3-2
CASSQRGGRRTEAFF
>TRBJ2-3|TRBV5-5
CASSWSELDTQYF
>TRBJ2-3|TRBV19
CASSILGGLTDTQYF
>TRBJ2-2|TRBV5-6
CASSPAGRGVSGTGELFF
>TRBJ1-3|TRBV7-2
CASSLASVSGNTIYF
>TRBJ2-3|TRBV9
CASTIAGHTDTQYF
>TRBJ2-7|TRBV11-2
CASSLGKTGSDGEQYF